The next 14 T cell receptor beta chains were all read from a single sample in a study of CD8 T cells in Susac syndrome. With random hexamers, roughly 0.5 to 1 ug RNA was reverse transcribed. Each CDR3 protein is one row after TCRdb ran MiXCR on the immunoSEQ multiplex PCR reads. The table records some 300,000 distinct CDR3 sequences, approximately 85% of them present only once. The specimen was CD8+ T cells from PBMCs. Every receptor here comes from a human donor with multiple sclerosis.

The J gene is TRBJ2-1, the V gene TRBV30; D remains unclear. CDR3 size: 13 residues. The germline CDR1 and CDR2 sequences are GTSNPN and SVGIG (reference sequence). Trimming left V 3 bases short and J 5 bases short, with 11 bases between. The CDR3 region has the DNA TGTGCCTGGAGCGGAGACACCCACAATGAGCAGTTCTTC. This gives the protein CAWSGDTHNEQFF.

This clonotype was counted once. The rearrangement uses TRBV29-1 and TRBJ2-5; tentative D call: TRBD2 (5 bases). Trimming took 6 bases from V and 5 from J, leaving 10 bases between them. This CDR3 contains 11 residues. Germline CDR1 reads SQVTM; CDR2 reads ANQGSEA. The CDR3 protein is CSVRGWETQYF. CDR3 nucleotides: TGCAGCGTAAGAGGGTGGGAGACCCAGTACTTC.

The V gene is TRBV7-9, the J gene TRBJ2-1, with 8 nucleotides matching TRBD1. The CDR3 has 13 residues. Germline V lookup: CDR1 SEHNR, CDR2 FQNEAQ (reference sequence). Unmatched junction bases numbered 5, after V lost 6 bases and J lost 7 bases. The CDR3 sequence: CASRRTGSNEQFF. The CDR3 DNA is TGTGCCAGCAGGAGGACAGGGTCAAATGAGCAGTTCTTC.

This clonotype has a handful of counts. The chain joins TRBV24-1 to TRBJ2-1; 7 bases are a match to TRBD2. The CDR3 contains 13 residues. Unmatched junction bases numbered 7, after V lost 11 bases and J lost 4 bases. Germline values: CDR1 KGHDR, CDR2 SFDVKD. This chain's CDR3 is CAITGGEYNEQFF. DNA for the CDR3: TGTGCCATTACGGGAGGAGAATACAATGAGCAGTTCTTC.

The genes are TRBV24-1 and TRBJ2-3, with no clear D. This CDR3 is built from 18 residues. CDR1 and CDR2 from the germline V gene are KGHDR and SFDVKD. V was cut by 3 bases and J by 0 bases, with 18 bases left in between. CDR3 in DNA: TGTGCCACCAGTGATCCCCGCGCTCTCGGTACCAGCACAGATACGCAGTATTTT. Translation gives CATSDPRALGTSTDTQYF.

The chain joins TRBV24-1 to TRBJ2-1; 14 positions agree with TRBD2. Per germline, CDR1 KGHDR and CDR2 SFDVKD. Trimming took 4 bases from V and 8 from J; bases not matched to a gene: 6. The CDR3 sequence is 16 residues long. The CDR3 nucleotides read TGTGCCACCAGTGACCCGGGACTAGCGGGAGCACATGAGCAGTTCTTC. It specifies CATSDPGLAGAHEQFF.

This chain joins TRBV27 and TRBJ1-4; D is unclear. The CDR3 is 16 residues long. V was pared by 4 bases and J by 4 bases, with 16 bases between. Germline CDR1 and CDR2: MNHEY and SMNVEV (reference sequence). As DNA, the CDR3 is TGTGCCAGCAGTTCCGGGTCCCCCTTGGGTAATGAAAAACTGTTTTTT. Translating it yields CASSSGSPLGNEKLFF.

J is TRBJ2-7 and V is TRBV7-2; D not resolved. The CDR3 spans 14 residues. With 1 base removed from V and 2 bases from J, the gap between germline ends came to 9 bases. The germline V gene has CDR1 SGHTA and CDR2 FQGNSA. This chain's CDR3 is CASSLVRETYEQYF. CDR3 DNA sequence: TGTGCCAGCAGCTTAGTGCGTGAAACCTACGAGCAGTACTTC.

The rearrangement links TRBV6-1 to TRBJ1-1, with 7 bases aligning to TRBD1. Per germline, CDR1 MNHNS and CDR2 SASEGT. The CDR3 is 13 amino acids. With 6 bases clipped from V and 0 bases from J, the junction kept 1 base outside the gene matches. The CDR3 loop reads CASRTGVNTEAFF. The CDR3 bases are TGTGCCAGCAGAACAGGGGTGAACACTGAAGCTTTCTTT.

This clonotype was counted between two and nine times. The CDR3: CASSSGQGVNEQFF. The CDR3, as DNA: TGTGCCAGCAGTTCGGGACAGGGTGTCAATGAGCAGTTCTTC. The gene calls are TRBV27 and TRBJ2-1; 9 bases fit TRBD1. The J segment lost 6 bases and the V segment lost 4 bases, leaving 4 bases of the junction unmatched. Germline V CDR1 and CDR2: MNHEY, SMNVEV (reference sequence). CDR3 length: 14 residues.

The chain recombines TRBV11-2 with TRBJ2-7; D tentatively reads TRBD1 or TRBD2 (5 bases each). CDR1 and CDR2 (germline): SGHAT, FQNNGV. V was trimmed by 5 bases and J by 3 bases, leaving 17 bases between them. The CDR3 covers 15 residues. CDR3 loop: CASSPWGEGLYEQYF. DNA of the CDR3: TGTGCCAGCAGCCCGTGGGGAGAGGGGCTCTACGAGCAGTACTTC.

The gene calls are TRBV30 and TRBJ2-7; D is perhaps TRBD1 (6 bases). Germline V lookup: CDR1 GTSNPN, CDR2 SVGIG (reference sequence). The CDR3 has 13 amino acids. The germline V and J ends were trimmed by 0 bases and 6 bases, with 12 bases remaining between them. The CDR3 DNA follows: TGTGCCTGGAGTGTACGCCAGGGGACCGAGCAGTACTTC. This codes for CAWSVRQGTEQYF.

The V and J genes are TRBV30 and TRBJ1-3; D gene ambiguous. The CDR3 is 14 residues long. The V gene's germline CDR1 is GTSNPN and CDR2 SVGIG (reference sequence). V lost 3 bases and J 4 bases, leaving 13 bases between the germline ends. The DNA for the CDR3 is TGTGCCTGGAGCCCGGGAGCGGGAGGAAACACCATATATTTT. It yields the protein CAWSPGAGGNTIYF.

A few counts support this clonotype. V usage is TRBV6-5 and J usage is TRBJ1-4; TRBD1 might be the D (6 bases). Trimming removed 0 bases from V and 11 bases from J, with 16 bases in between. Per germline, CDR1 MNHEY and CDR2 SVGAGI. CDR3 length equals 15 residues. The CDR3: CASSYSEGGFPKLFF. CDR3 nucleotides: TGTGCCAGCAGTTACTCGGAGGGGGGTTTTCCGAAACTGTTTTTT.